The sequence of this T cell receptor (beta chain) was determined in a study of breast tumors, draining lymph nodes, adjacent tissues. V was trimmed by 0 bases and J by 4 bases, leaving 13 bases between them. From germline, CDR1 is LGHNA and CDR2 YNFKEQ. The CDR3 is made up of 16 amino acids. TCRdb redid the calling of the multiplex PCR reads with MiXCR, one entry per CDR3 protein. This sample has approximately 21,000 distinct CDR3 sequences; roughly two fifths occur once, and the top ten carry about 24%. V usage is TRBV4-2 and J usage is TRBJ1-5; D is perhaps TRBD1 (5 bases). The sample was breast tumor tissue. The TCR originated in a female donor with breast cancer. Some clones in this sample may be carry-over from other donors' samples. The CDR3 loop is CASSQEVHGGNQPQHF. The CDR3 DNA reads as TGTGCCAGCAGCCAAGAGGTCCACGGGGGGAATCAGCCCCAGCATTTT.